This TCR beta chain stems from a study of molecular identifiers for immune sequencing clone quantification. On the study more broadly: With replicates, the RNA of about 21,000 or 97,000 naive CD8 cells was split five ways and four were sequenced.

From the PCR reads, TCRdb called clonotypes with MiXCR, one entry per CDR3 protein. The profile covers 550,000 to 750,000 distinct CDR3 sequences, with about 20% appearing a single time and roughly 0.9% taken by the ten largest. Study-wide results and caveats: In CMV-specific effectors, clones above 20 copies held over 98% of molecules; naive, under 1%.

V was trimmed by 0 bases and J by 6 bases, leaving 8 bases between them. The CDR3 loop spans 12 amino acids. In germline, CDR1 is DFQATT, CDR2 SNEGSKA (reference sequence). This clonotype showed up just a few times. Antigen specificity is unknown. The conserved closing phenylalanine or tryptophan is absent in this CDR3, likely reflecting a read error. The gene calls are TRBV20-1 and TRBJ1-1; D is unresolved. The sequence derives from a human donor in good health. Some libraries in this study had Jurkat cell RNA spiked in. The sequenced material came from naive CD8+ T cells from blood, with Jurkat cell RNA spiked in. Subset reported: FACS-sorted CD8+CD4-CCR7+CD45RA+ naive T cells. CDR3 amino acids: CSARDRRPEAFL. CDR3 coding DNA: TGCAGTGCTAGAGATCGAAGACCTGAAGCTTTCCTT.